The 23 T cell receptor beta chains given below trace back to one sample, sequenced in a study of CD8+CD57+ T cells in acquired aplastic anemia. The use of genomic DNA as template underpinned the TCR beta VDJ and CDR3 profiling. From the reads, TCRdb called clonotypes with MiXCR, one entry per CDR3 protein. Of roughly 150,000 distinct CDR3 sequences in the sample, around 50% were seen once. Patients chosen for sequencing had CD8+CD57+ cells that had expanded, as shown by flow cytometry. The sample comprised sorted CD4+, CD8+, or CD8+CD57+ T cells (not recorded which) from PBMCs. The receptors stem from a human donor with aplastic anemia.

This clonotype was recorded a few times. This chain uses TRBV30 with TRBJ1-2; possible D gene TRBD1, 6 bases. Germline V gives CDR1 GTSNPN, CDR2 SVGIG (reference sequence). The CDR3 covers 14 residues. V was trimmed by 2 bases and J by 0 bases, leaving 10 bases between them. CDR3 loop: CAWSYRETNYGYTF. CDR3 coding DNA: TGTGCCTGGAGTTACAGGGAGACTAACTATGGCTACACCTTC.

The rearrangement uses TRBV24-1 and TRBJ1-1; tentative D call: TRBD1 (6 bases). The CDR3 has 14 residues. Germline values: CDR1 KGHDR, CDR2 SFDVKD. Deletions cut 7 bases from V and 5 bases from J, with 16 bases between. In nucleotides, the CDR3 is TGTGCCACCAGCGGTACAGGGTTGGAGACTGAAGCTTTCTTT. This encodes CATSGTGLETEAFF.

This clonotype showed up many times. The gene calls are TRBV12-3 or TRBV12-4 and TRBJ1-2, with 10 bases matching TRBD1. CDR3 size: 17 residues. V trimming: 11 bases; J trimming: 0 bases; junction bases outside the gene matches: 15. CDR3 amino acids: CALLTGGQGWTNYGYTF. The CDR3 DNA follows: TGTGCCCTTCTTACGGGGGGACAGGGGTGGACTAACTATGGCTACACCTTC.

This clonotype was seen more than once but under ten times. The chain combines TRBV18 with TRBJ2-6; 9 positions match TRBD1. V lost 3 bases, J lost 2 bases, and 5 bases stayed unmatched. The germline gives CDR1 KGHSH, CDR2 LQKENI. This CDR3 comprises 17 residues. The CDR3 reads CASSPTGTGTGANVLTF. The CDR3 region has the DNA TGTGCCAGCTCACCGACAGGGACAGGGACTGGGGCCAACGTCCTGACTTTC. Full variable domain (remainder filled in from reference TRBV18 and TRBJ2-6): NAGVMQNPRHLVRRRGQEARLRCSPMKGHSHVYWYRQLPEEGLKFMVYLQKENIIDESGMPKERFSAEFPKEGPSILRIQQVVRGDSAAYFCASSPTGTGTGANVLTFGAGSRLTVL.

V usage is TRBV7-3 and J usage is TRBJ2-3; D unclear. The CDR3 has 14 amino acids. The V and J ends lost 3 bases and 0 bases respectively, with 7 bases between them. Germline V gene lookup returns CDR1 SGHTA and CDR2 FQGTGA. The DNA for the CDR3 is TGTGCCAGCAGCTTCCGCGTGAGCACAGATACGCAGTATTTT. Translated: CASSFRVSTDTQYF.

CDR3 loop: CASSLIGPLEFF. CDR3 DNA: TGTGCCAGCAGTTTGATCGGGCCCCTGGAATTCTTC. This chain joins TRBV12-3 or TRBV12-4 and TRBJ2-1; no reliable D call. V lost 3 bases to trimming and J lost 16 bases, with 16 bases between them. The CDR3 loop spans 12 amino acids.

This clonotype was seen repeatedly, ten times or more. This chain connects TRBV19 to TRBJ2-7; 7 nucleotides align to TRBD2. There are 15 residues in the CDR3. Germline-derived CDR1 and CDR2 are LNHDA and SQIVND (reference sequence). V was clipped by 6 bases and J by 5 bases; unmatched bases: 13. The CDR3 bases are TGTGCCAGTAGCCCACAACTGGCGGGAGTTCACGAGCAGTACTTC. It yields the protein CASSPQLAGVHEQYF.

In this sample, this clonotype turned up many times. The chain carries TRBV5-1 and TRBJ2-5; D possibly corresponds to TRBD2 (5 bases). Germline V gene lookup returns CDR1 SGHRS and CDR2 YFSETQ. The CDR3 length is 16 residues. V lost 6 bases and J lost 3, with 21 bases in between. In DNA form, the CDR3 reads TGCGCCAGCACCGAGATGGGGAGTGGAAAAAAAGAGACCCAGTACTTC. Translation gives CASTEMGSGKKETQYF. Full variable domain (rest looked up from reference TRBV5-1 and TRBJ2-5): KAGVTQTPRYLIKTRGQQVTLSCSPISGHRSVSWYQQTPGQGLQFLFEYFSETQRNKGNFPGRFSGRQFSNSRSEMNVSTLELGDSALYLCASTEMGSGKKETQYFGPGTRLLVL.

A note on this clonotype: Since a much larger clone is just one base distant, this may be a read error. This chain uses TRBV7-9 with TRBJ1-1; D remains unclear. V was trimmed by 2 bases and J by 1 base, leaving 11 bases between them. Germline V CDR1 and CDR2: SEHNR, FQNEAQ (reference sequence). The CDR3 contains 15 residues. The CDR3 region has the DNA TGTGCCAGCAGCTTAACCGGGGATGAGAACACTGAAGCTTTCTTT. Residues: CASSLTGDENTEAFF.

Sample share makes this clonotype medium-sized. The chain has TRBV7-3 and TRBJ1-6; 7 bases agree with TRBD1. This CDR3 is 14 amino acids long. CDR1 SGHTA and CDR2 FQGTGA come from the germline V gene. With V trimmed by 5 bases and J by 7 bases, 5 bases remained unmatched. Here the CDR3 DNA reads TGTGCCAGCAGCGTGGGACAGACCAATTCACCCCTCCACTTT. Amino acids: CASSVGQTNSPLHF.

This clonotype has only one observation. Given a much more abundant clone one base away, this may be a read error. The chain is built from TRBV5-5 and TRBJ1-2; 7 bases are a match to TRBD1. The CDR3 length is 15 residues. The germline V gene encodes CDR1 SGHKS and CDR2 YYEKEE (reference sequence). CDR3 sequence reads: CASSPETGQNYGYAF. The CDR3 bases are TGTGCCAGCAGCCCGGAAACGGGACAGAACTATGGCTACGCCTTC.

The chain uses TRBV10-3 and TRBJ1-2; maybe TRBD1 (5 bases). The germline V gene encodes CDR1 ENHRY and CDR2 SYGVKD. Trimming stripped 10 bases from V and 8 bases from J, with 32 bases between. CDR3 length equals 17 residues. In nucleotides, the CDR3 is TGTGCCAGCAGGGACCTTTTAGGTCCGTTACCTATTGGGGGCTACACCTTC. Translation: CASRDLLGPLPIGGYTF.

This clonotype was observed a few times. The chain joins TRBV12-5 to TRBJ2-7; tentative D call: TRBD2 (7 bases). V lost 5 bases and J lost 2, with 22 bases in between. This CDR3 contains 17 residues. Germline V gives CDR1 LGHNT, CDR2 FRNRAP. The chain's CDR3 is CASGLGGGAGVTYEQYF. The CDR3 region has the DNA TGTGCTAGTGGTCTGGGGGGGGGCGCAGGGGTCACCTACGAGCAGTACTTC.

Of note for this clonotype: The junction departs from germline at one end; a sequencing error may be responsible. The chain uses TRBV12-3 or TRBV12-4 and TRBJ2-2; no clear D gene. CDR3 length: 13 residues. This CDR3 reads CTSSLSGTGELFF. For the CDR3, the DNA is TGTACCAGCAGTTTATCGGGCACCGGGGAGCTGTTTTTT.

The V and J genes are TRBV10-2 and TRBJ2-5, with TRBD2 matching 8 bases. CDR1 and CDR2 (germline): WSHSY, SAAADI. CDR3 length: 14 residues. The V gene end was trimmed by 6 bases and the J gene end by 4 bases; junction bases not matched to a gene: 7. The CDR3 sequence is CASRAIGGGETQYF. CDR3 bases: TGCGCCAGCAGGGCTATCGGGGGGGGAGAGACCCAGTACTTC.

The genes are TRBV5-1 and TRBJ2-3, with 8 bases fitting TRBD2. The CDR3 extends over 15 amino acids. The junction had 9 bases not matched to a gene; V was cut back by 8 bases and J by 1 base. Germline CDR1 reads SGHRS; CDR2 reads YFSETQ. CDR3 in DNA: TGCGCCAGTAGCAAGCGGGAGAGGGGCACAGATACGCAGTATTTT. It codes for CASSKRERGTDTQYF.

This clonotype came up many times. The CDR3 here is CASSEALGVGGYTF. The CDR3 DNA is TGTGCCAGCAGTGAAGCGCTGGGGGTTGGAGGCTACACCTTC. The genes are TRBV2 and TRBJ1-2, with D maybe TRBD1 (5 bases). This CDR3 contains 14 residues. V lost 0 bases to trimming and J lost 8 bases, with 13 bases between them. The germline gives CDR1 SNHLY, CDR2 FYNNEI. Full variable domain (missing parts from reference TRBV2 and TRBJ1-2): EPEVTQTPSHQVTQMGQEVILRCVPISNHLYFYWYRQILGQKVEFLVSFYNNEISEKSEIFDDQFSVERPDGSNFTLKIRSTKLEDSAMYFCASSEALGVGGYTFGSGTRLTVV.

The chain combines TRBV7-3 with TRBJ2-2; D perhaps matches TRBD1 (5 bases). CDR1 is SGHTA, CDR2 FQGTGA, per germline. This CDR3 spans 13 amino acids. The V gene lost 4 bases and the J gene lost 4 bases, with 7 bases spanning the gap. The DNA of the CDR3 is TGTGCCAGCAGCTGGGGCAGCACCGGGGAGCTGTTTTTT. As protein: CASSWGSTGELFF.

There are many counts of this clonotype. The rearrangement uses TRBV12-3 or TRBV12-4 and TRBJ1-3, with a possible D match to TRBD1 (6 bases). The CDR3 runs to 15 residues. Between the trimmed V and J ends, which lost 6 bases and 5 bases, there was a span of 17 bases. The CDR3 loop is CASRPDQGGRNTIYF. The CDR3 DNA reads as TGTGCCAGCAGACCTGATCAAGGGGGGAGAAACACCATATATTTT.

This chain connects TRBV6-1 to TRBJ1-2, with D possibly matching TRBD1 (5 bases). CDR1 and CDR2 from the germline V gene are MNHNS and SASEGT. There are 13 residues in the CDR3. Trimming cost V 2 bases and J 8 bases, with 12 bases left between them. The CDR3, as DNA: TGTGCCAGCAGTGAAAGGGGCGCCTGGGGCTACACCTTC. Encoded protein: CASSERGAWGYTF.

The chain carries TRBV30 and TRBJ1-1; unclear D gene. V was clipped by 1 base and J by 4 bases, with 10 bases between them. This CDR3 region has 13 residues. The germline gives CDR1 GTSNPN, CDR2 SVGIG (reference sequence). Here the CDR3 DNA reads TGTGCCTGGAGTGGAGGTGGTGGCACTGAAGCTTTCTTT. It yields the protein CAWSGGGGTEAFF. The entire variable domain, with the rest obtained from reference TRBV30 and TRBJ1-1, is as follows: SQTIHQWPATLVQPVGSPLSLECTVEGTSNPNLYWYRQAAGRGLQLLFYSVGIGQISSEVPQNLSASRPQDRQFILSSKKLLLSDSGFYLCAWSGGGGTEAFFGQGTRLTVV.

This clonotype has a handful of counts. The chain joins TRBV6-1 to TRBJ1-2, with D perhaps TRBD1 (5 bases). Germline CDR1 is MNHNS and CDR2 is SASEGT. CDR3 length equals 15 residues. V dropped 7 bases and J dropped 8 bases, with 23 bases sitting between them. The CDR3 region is CASTLQKEGFGGYTF. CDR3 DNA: TGTGCCAGCACCCTACAAAAGGAGGGGTTTGGGGGCTACACCTTC.

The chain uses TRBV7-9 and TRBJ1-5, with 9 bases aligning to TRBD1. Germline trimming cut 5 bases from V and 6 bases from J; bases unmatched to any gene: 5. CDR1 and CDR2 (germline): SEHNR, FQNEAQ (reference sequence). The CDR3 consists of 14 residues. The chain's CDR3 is CASSAGQGGQPQHF. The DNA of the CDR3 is TGTGCCAGCAGCGCGGGACAGGGCGGTCAGCCCCAGCATTTT.